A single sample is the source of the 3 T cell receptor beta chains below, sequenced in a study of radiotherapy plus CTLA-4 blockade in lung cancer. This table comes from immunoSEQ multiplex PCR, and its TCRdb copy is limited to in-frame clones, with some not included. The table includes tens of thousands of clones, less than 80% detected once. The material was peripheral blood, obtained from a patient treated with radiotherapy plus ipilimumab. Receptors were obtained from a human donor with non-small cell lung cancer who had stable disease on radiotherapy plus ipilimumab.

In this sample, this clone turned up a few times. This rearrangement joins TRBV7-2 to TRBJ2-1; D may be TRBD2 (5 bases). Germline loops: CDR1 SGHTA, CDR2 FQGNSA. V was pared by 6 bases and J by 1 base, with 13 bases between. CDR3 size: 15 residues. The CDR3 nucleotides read TGTGCCAGCAGTCTGGCCCGCGGGTCCTACAATGAGCAGTTCTTC. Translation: CASSLARGSYNEQFF.

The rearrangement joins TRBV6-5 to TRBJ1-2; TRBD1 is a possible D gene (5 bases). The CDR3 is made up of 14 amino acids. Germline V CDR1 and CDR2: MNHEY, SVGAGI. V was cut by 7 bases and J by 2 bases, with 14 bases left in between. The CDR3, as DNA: TGTGCCAGCACCGATGGAGGGGCCAACTATGGCTACACCTTC. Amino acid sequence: CASTDGGANYGYTF.

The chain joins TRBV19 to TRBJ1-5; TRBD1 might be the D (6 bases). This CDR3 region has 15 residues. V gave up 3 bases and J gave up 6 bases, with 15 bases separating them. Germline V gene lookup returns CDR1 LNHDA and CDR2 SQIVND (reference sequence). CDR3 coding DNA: TGTGCCAGTAGTATGGAGACAACAGGGTTTCAGCCCCAGCATTTT. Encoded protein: CASSMETTGFQPQHF.